This TCR beta chain is from a study of cytomegalovirus exposure and HLA in healthy donors. Study findings and constraints: There were 150 to 200 TCR beta chains listed as cytomegalovirus-associated.

In germline, CDR1 is SNHLY, CDR2 FYNNEI. V was cut by 2 bases and J by 0 bases, with 13 bases left in between. The CDR3 sequence is 16 residues long. This clone turned up a few times. Its specificity is not known. The PCR contained 60 Vbeta and 13 Jbeta primers. Using immunoSEQ multiplex PCR, the repertoire was profiled, and TCRdb retains in-frame clones only, with some absent. The data contain about 93,000 clones, less than 80% of them singletons. This receptor was taken from a boy aged 5-17 years in good health and CMV-seropositive. The sample consisted of PBMCs. This rearrangement joins TRBV2 to TRBJ1-1; weak D call: TRBD1 (5 bases). This CDR3 is CASSERAGRMNTEAFF. CDR3 coding DNA: TGTGCCAGCAGTGAAAGGGCGGGACGTATGAACACTGAAGCTTTCTTT.